These 4 T cell receptor beta chains were sequenced from one sample in a study of T cell repertoires in cytomegalovirus infection. One entry per CDR3 protein, called by TCRdb with MiXCR from the reads. Here the sample spans over 300,000 distinct CDR3 sequences, 17% being singletons. The sequenced material came from PBMCs. These receptor sequences come from a human donor in good health (CMV status not recorded). Some clones in this sample may be carry-over from other donors' samples.

This clonotype was counted at least ten times. This chain joins TRBV6-1 and TRBJ2-5; D is undetermined. The ends were cut back, 5 bases at V and 3 bases at J, with 25 bases in the middle. This CDR3 region has 18 residues. Germline V gene lookup returns CDR1 MNHNS and CDR2 SASEGT. Here the CDR3 reads CASSQPWPLEPLEETQYF. CDR3 sequence (DNA): TGTGCCAGCAGTCAACCTTGGCCCCTAGAGCCTCTAGAAGAGACCCAGTACTTC.

The count of this clonotype is one. CDR3 sequence: CASSRGRGRGSPDTQYF. As DNA, the CDR3 is TGTGCCAGCTCACGTGGCAGGGGGCGCGGTTCTCCAGATACGCAGTATTTT. The chain employs TRBV18 and TRBJ2-3, with 8 nucleotides matching TRBD1. This CDR3 contains 17 residues. Germline V CDR1 and CDR2: KGHSH, LQKENI. V gave up 4 bases and J gave up 4 bases; unmatched junction bases: 13.

Many counts were recorded for this clonotype. V usage is TRBV7-6 and J usage is TRBJ2-7; D may be TRBD2 (6 bases). V gave up 5 bases and J gave up 2 bases, with 10 bases separating them. The CDR3 contains 13 residues. Looked up from germline, CDR1 is SGHVS and CDR2 is FNYEAQ. CDR3 DNA: TGTGCCAGCAGCCTTAGCGGACCCTACGAGCAGTACTTC. This sequence encodes CASSLSGPYEQYF.

The chain has TRBV19 and TRBJ2-1; the D is unclear. Trimming removed 2 bases from V and 9 bases from J, with 5 bases in between. Per the germline V gene, CDR1 is LNHDA and CDR2 is SQIVND (reference sequence). The CDR3 contains 11 residues. CDR3 DNA: TGTGCCAGTAGTATATTGGCTGAGCAGTTCTTC. It codes for CASSILAEQFF.